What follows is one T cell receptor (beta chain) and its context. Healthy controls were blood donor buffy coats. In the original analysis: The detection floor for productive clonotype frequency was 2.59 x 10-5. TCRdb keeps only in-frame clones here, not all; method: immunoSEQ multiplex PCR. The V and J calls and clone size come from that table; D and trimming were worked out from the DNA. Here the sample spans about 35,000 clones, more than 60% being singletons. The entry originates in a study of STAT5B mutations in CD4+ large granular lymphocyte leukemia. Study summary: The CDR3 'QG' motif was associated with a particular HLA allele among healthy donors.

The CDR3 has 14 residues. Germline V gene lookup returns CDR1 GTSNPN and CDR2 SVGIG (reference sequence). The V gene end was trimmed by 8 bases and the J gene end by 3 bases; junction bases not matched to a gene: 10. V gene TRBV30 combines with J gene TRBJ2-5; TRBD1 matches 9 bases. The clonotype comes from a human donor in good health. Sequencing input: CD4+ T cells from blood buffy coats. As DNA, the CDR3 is TGTGCCGGGGGCAGGGACAGGGAAGAAGAGACCCAGTACTTC. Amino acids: CAGGRDREEETQYF.